This entry describes one T cell receptor (beta chain). As yet, its antigen is unknown. This sample was taken from a study of T-cell memory formation after mild COVID-19. On the study more broadly: TCR clusters were largely donor specific. Study conclusions and caveats: The finding that pre-infection memory included some responding clones suggested that cross-reactive memory joined.

A 5'RACE reaction primed in the constant segment made cDNA libraries of TCR alpha and TCR beta, and these carried sample barcodes and UMIs. TCRdb reprocessed the 5' RACE reads with MiXCR, giving one entry per CDR3 protein. The repertoire holds about half a million distinct CDR3 sequences, about 20% seen once, with 9% to 15% in the top ten. Between the trimmed V and J ends, which lost 6 bases and 4 bases, there was a span of 8 bases. Germline CDR1 is SQVTM and CDR2 is ANQGSEA. This CDR3 has 11 residues. The chain is built from TRBV29-1 and TRBJ2-3; D uncertain. This TCR derives from an adult woman who had mild COVID-19 (a few samples of this study predate the infection). Cell type and time point are not known. The sample consisted of PBMCs or a T cell subset sorted from them (not recorded which). CDR3 residues: CSVRLADTQYF. The CDR3 DNA sequence: TGCAGCGTGCGCCTCGCAGATACGCAGTATTTT.